The 27 T cell receptor beta chains presented below share a single source sample, sequenced in a study of identical twins. TCRdb called the 5' RACE reads again in MiXCR, with one record for every CDR3 protein. This table holds 1.5 million to 2 million distinct CDR3 sequences, under 35% found once. Material for sequencing was cord blood. The receptors were gathered from a newborn girl in good health.

For this clonotype: This may stem from a read error, because a much larger clone lies one nucleotide away. V is TRBV27 and J is TRBJ2-7; 9 bases match TRBD1. Matching the DNA end better, TRBJ2-5 makes the J call doubtful. Germline CDR1 and CDR2: MNHEY and SMNVEV (reference sequence). The CDR3 has 12 residues. The CDR3 DNA reads TGTGCCGGCAGACAGGGGGAAGAGACCCAGTACTTC. Translated, it gives CAGRQGEETQYF.

The chain carries TRBV2 and TRBJ2-3, with TRBD1 identical over 8 bases. The CDR3 is made up of 14 amino acids. Germline CDR1 reads SNHLY; CDR2 reads FYNNEI. V gave up 7 bases and J gave up 2 bases; unmatched junction bases: 5. For the CDR3, the DNA is TGTGCCAGCAAACGGGACAGGCTCACAGATACGCAGTATTTT. It codes for CASKRDRLTDTQYF.

In DNA form, the CDR3 reads TGTGCCAGCAGTTACGACGCGGGAGTGGTCTACGAGCAGTACTTC. It encodes CASSYDAGVVYEQYF. This sequence joins TRBV6-5 and TRBJ2-7, with 7 nucleotides matching TRBD2. The ends lost 2 bases at V and 3 bases at J; junction bases unmatched: 7. From germline, CDR1 is MNHEY and CDR2 SVGAGI. The CDR3 spans 15 residues.

This chain joins TRBV3-1 and TRBJ2-4; a weak D match, TRBD2 (6 bases). TRBJ2-5 explains the end of the DNA better; the J call may be wrong. Germline V gives CDR1 LGHDT, CDR2 YNNKEL (reference sequence). The CDR3 has 13 amino acids. The CDR3 DNA follows: TGTGCCAGCAGCCAATGGGACTGGGAGACCCAGTACTTC. The encoded protein is CASSQWDWETQYF.

This clonotype was observed a few times. The chain recombines TRBV10-3 with TRBJ1-1; D perhaps matches TRBD1 (6 bases). Trimming left V 6 bases short and J 1 base short, with 9 bases between. Germline V gives CDR1 ENHRY, CDR2 SYGVKD. The CDR3 totals 13 residues. The CDR3 region is CAISGDTNTEAFF. The CDR3 bases are TGTGCCATCAGCGGGGACACGAACACTGAAGCTTTCTTT.

The chain couples TRBV5-6 to TRBJ2-2; 8 nucleotides line up with TRBD2. CDR1 and CDR2 from the germline V gene are SGHDT and YYEEEE. The V and J ends lost 2 bases and 3 bases, in that order; junction bases with no gene match: 6. The CDR3 runs to 16 residues. The CDR3 protein is CASSFYSGSDTGELFF. In DNA, the CDR3 is TGTGCCAGCAGCTTTTACAGCGGGAGTGACACCGGGGAGCTGTTTTTT.

There are a few counts of this clonotype. The rearrangement links TRBV3-1 to TRBJ2-3, with D perhaps matching TRBD2 (6 bases). In germline, CDR1 is LGHDT, CDR2 YNNKEL (reference sequence). Trimming left V 2 bases short and J 0 bases short, with 15 bases between. The CDR3 contains 17 residues. DNA for the CDR3: TGTGCCAGCAGCCAACCCCCTTCCGGGACTAGCACAGATACGCAGTATTTT. This translates into CASSQPPSGTSTDTQYF.

The chain combines TRBV20-1 with TRBJ2-1; the match to TRBD2 covers 8 bases. The last part of the DNA fits TRBJ2-7 better; the J call may be wrong. This CDR3 has 14 amino acids. Germline loops: CDR1 DFQATT, CDR2 SNEGSKA (reference sequence). CDR3 region: CSARGGASYNEQYF. The CDR3 nucleotides read TGCAGCGCCCGGGGGGGGGCCTCCTACAATGAGCAGTACTTC.

This chain connects TRBV27 to TRBJ1-4, with 9 bases aligning to TRBD1. Germline loops: CDR1 MNHEY, CDR2 SMNVEV (reference sequence). V gave up 9 bases and J gave up 7 bases; unmatched junction bases: 6. The CDR3 loop spans 13 amino acids. CDR3 in DNA: TGTGCCAGTAAGGGGACAGGGAGTGAAAAACTGTTTTTT. Its translation is CASKGTGSEKLFF. Drawing the rest from reference TRBV27 and TRBJ1-4, the complete variable domain is EAQVTQNPRYLITVTGKKLTVTCSQNMNHEYMSWYRQDPGLGLRQIYYSMNVEVTDKGDVPEGYKVSRKEKRNFPLILESPSPNQTSLYFCASKGTGSEKLFFGSGTQLSVL.

This clonotype was counted only a few times. V gene TRBV10-3 combines with J gene TRBJ2-3, with TRBD2 identical over 9 bases. The V and J ends lost 3 bases and 5 bases, in that order; junction bases with no gene match: 6. Germline-derived CDR1 and CDR2 are ENHRY and SYGVKD. This CDR3 has 15 residues. CDR3 in amino acids: CAISDDSGRGDTQYF. CDR3 coding DNA: TGTGCCATCAGTGATGATAGCGGGAGAGGAGATACGCAGTATTTT.

The chain couples TRBV2 to TRBJ2-2; D call uncertain. Trimming took off 7 bases at V and 7 bases at J, with 4 bases between the two ends. The CDR3 is 10 amino acids. Per the germline V gene, CDR1 is SNHLY and CDR2 is FYNNEI. The CDR3 reads CASMGGELFF. CDR3 sequence (DNA): TGTGCCAGCATGGGCGGGGAGCTGTTTTTT. The complete variable domain, with remaining parts taken from reference TRBV2 and TRBJ2-2, reads EPEVTQTPSHQVTQMGQEVILRCVPISNHLYFYWYRQILGQKVEFLVSFYNNEISEKSEIFDDQFSVERPDGSNFTLKIRSTKLEDSAMYFCASMGGELFFGEGSRLTVL.

With respect to this clonotype: A read error may be the cause here, since a much bigger clone is one base away. V is TRBV11-2 and J is TRBJ2-7, with no clear D. Looked up from germline, CDR1 is SGHAT and CDR2 is FQNNGV. CDR3 length: 12 amino acids. The CDR3 nucleotides are TGTGCCAGCAGCATAGAAGGGCACGAGCAGTACTTC. This encodes CASSIEGHEQYF.

The chain combines TRBV29-1 with TRBJ1-1; 8 bases are shared with TRBD1. This CDR3 comprises 13 residues. V lost 7 bases and J lost 1; bases outside the gene matches: 5. Germline-derived CDR1 and CDR2 are SQVTM and ANQGSEA. CDR3 region: CSGTGTGNTEAFF. CDR3 coding DNA: TGCAGCGGGACCGGGACAGGGAACACTGAAGCTTTCTTT. The variable domain in full, completed from reference TRBV29-1 and TRBJ1-1, reads SAVISQKPSRDICQRGTSLTIQCQVDSQVTMMFWYRQQPGQSLTLIATANQGSEATYESGFVIDKFPISRPNLTFSTLTVSNMSPEDSSIYLCSGTGTGNTEAFFGQGTRLTVV.

V usage is TRBV7-2 and J usage is TRBJ2-5; D not resolved. The CDR3 totals 15 residues. V was pared by 1 base and J by 11 bases, with 20 bases between. CDR1 is SGHTA, CDR2 FQGNSA, per germline. Here the CDR3 reads CASSLEALLYNEQYF. DNA for the CDR3: TGTGCCAGCAGCTTAGAGGCCCTCCTATACAATGAGCAGTACTTC. Full variable domain (rest looked up from reference TRBV7-2 and TRBJ2-5): GAGVSQSPSNKVTEKGKDVELRCDPISGHTALYWYRQSLGQGLEFLIYFQGNSAPDKSGLPSDRFSAERTGGSVSTLTIQRTQQEDSAVYLCASSLEALLYNEQYFGPGTRLLVL.

This clonotype was counted only a few times. The chain couples TRBV3-1 to TRBJ1-1, with 9 bases matching TRBD1. The CDR3 covers 15 residues. The germline gives CDR1 LGHDT, CDR2 YNNKEL (reference sequence). V lost 4 bases, J lost 1 base, and 4 bases stayed unmatched. The CDR3 reads CASSLPGQGNTEAFF. DNA for the CDR3: TGTGCCAGCAGCCTTCCGGGACAGGGGAACACTGAAGCTTTCTTT.

Of note for this clonotype: A much bigger clone sits one base away, suggesting this may be a read error. J is TRBJ1-2 and V is TRBV29-1; D gene ambiguous. CDR3 size: 12 residues. CDR1 and CDR2 (germline): SQVTM, ANQGSEA. The CDR3 protein is CSVEGGIYSYTF. CDR3 bases: TGCAGCGTTGAAGGCGGGATCTATAGCTACACCTTC.

This clonotype came up a few times. The chain is built from TRBV20-1 and TRBJ1-1; D uncertain. The length of the CDR3 is 12 residues. Germline loops: CDR1 DFQATT, CDR2 SNEGSKA (reference sequence). The V end was cut by 4 bases, the J end by 8 bases, with 14 bases between. The CDR3 loop reads CSAISTRTEAFF. Written as DNA, the CDR3 is TGCAGTGCTATATCGACCAGAACGGAAGCTTTCTTT.

The rearrangement joins TRBV21-1 to TRBJ1-2; the D segment call TRBD1 is taken from the table without a DNA check. TRBV21-1 is assigned pseudogene status. The CDR3 is made up of 19 amino acids. CDR3 sequence: CASPHWTGLNSHYSYGYTF. CDR3 nucleotides: TGTGCCAGCCCTCACTGGACGGGGCTCAATAGTCACTACAGCTATGGCTACACCTTC.

There are a few counts of this clonotype. J is TRBJ2-7 and V is TRBV20-1, with D unresolved. Looked up from germline, CDR1 is DFQATT and CDR2 is SNEGSKA (reference sequence). This CDR3 contains 11 residues. Trimming shortened V by 5 bases and J by 7 bases, and 12 bases separated the two germline ends. The CDR3 here is CSAPSQSEQYF. CDR3 sequence (DNA): TGCAGTGCTCCTTCCCAATCTGAGCAGTACTTC.

The chain combines TRBV5-1 with TRBJ2-1, with D perhaps assigned TRBD1 or TRBD2 (5 bases each). Germline CDR1 and CDR2: SGHRS and YFSETQ. Trimming pared 0 bases from V and 4 bases from J, leaving 11 bases between. The CDR3 runs 15 residues. This CDR3 reads CASSLEGTAYNEQFF. For the CDR3, the DNA is TGCGCCAGCAGCTTGGAGGGGACGGCTTACAATGAGCAGTTCTTC.

The chain couples TRBV5-1 to TRBJ2-6; D not resolved. The ends were cut back, 0 bases at V and 3 bases at J, with 7 bases in the middle. CDR1 is SGHRS, CDR2 YFSETQ, per germline. CDR3 length: 15 residues. The CDR3 loop reads CASSLAAGGANVLTF. CDR3 nucleotides: TGCGCCAGCAGCTTGGCGGCAGGTGGGGCCAACGTCCTGACTTTC.

The rearrangement links TRBV5-6 to TRBJ2-1; no reliable D call. The CDR3 is 13 amino acids. Per the germline V gene, CDR1 is SGHDT and CDR2 is YYEEEE. V was cut by 2 bases and J by 6 bases, with 9 bases left in between. CDR3 amino acids: CASSFWTVNEQFF. For the CDR3, the DNA is TGTGCCAGCAGCTTCTGGACGGTCAATGAGCAGTTCTTC.

The rearrangement links TRBV7-9 to TRBJ1-4; possibly TRBD1 for D (5 bases). The CDR3 has 15 residues. Between the trimmed V and J ends, which lost 6 bases and 8 bases, there was a span of 19 bases. Germline values: CDR1 SEHNR, CDR2 FQNEAQ (reference sequence). The CDR3 here is CASSRQKRGIEKLFF. CDR3 coding DNA: TGTGCCAGCAGTCGACAAAAACGGGGGATCGAAAAACTGTTTTTT.

The J gene is TRBJ1-1, the V gene TRBV20-1; tentative D call: TRBD1 (5 bases). V shed 0 bases and J shed 4 bases, with 18 bases lying between them. CDR1 is DFQATT and CDR2 is SNEGSKA in the germline V gene (reference sequence). CDR3 length equals 16 residues. In DNA form, the CDR3 reads TGCAGTGCTAGAGATGGGTTGGTGGGGGGAGGCACTGAAGCTTTCTTT. Amino acid sequence: CSARDGLVGGGTEAFF.

In this sample, this clonotype turned up a few times. This rearrangement joins TRBV27 to TRBJ2-2; 8 bases are shared with TRBD2. The V gene's germline CDR1 is MNHEY and CDR2 SMNVEV (reference sequence). The CDR3 consists of 17 residues. J gave up 5 bases and V 3 bases, and 11 bases lay outside the gene matches. This CDR3 reads CASSFRSGGRRTGELFF. The DNA for the CDR3 is TGTGCCAGCAGTTTCAGGTCGGGGGGGCGCAGGACCGGGGAGCTGTTTTTT.

The chain joins TRBV20-1 to TRBJ2-1; the D is unclear. The CDR3 is made up of 15 amino acids. Germline lookup yields CDR1 DFQATT and CDR2 SNEGSKA (reference sequence). V was cut by 0 bases and J by 4 bases, with 13 bases left in between. CDR3 sequence reads: CSAREMGMAYNEQFF. The CDR3 DNA sequence: TGCAGTGCTAGAGAGATGGGGATGGCTTACAATGAGCAGTTCTTC.

This clonotype was seen more than once but under ten times. The CDR3 protein is CASSLWAGQMNTEAFF. CDR3 sequence (DNA): TGCGCCAGCAGCTTGTGGGCAGGGCAGATGAACACTGAAGCTTTCTTT. The chain recombines TRBV5-1 with TRBJ1-1; possibly TRBD1 for D (5 bases). V gave up 1 base and J gave up 0 bases, with 13 bases separating them. This CDR3 contains 16 residues. The germline gives CDR1 SGHRS, CDR2 YFSETQ.